This TCR beta chain was found in a study of blood T cell repertoires in COVID-19 (dated by TCRdb to the early 2020s). Background for the entire study: Samples covering the acute and convalescent phases of COVID-19 were provided by collaborators in the United States, Italy and Spain. The prospective study material was composed of cDNA or gDNA derived from T cells, B-cell-depleted T cells, or PBMCs. Subjects who had been exposed to COVID-19, were actively infected with it, or had recovered from it provided the deeply sampled blood TCRbeta repertoires that made up the dataset. The repertoires were made available in a free public database intended to serve as a resource for research on the immune response to SARS-CoV-2. Samples were obtained from the ongoing ImmuneRACE study (first 160 participants) and from some 1,200 subjects provided by 6 global collaborators. Nearly every sample came with metadata listing a de-identified subject ID, COVID-19 status, age in years and sex. Where available, HLA class I and class II types were obtained from metadata supplied by the sample provider rather than from assay-based typing. On the study overall, not on this receptor specifically: How much clinical and demographic metadata was included differed by source and by participant, and the metadata was provided uncurated.

The CDR3 starts with the cysteine, ends with the phenylalanine, and has 12 residues. Only the CDR3 DNA is retained, 36 bases long and in frame from the first base. Per the germline V gene, SGHAT is the CDR1 and FQNNGV is the CDR2. Deletion took 3 bases off V and 8 bases off J, with a span of 9 bases between the germline ends. The immunoSEQ Assay, a bias-controlled multiplex PCR, was used to amplify TCRbeta CDR3 regions from genomic DNA. The authors' pipeline ran thus. Within the assay, amplification of reference gene primers was used to estimate how many nucleated cells each sample contained. To quantify the absolute abundance of each unique TCRbeta CDR3 rearrangement, sequence reads were collapsed and filtered. For each sample, productive Simpson clonality was calculated by taking the square root of Simpson's diversity index across productive rearrangements. TCRdb retrieved this table from immuneACCESS and kept in-frame rearrangements only. Not all clones are present; in checked studies, unresolved V genes account for under half, and no reason is known for the remainder. The V and J calls and clone size were taken over from that table, and D and trimming were inferred from the DNA. Present in this sample are fewer than 150,000 clones, around nine tenths of which were seen just once. The ten largest clones take up around 5% of the sample.

Collaborating institutions collected whole blood in K2EDTA tubes following their own protocols. For TCRbeta analysis, collaborators shipped samples as frozen whole blood, isolated PBMCs, or DNA extracted from either of those sample types. To note about this clone: It has no known antigen specificity. No base-level quality is on record; no much larger clone is a single base apart.

The sequenced material came from peripheral blood. This receptor chain uses TRBV11-2 and TRBJ2-3; TRBD2 is a possible D gene, resting on 5 matching bases. The TCR comes from a human donor in a cohort sampled during active COVID-19. The encoded CDR3 is CASSFHRGTQYF. In nucleotides, the sequence is TGTGCCAGCAGCTTTCACCGGGGTACGCAGTATTTT.